These 10 T cell receptor beta chains originate from one sample sequenced in a study of CD8 T cells in ankylosing spondylitis. Study findings and constraints: A TCR beta motif made of fewer than ten highly homologous variants seemed typical of ankylosing spondylitis blood.

Antigen specificity for these receptors is unknown. One entry per CDR3 protein results from TCRdb running MiXCR on the 5' RACE reads. The sample shows roughly 490,000 distinct CDR3 sequences, approximately 5% of them seen only once. What was sequenced was blood, either unsorted or a sorted T cell fraction (not recorded which). These receptors all come from a male donor with ankylosing spondylitis.

This clonotype was observed at least ten times. V is TRBV5-1 and J is TRBJ2-7; D may match TRBD1 or TRBD2 (5 bases each). The CDR3 is made up of 14 amino acids. Trimming took off 4 bases at V and 2 bases at J, with 13 bases between the two ends. Germline CDR1 and CDR2: SGHRS and YFSETQ. This chain's CDR3 is CASSGTTLPYEQYF. Written as DNA, the CDR3 is TGCGCCAGCAGCGGGACCACATTACCCTACGAGCAGTACTTC.

This clonotype was seen at least ten times. This chain uses TRBV28 with TRBJ2-3, with 15 bases fitting TRBD2. Germline CDR1 reads MDHEN; CDR2 reads SYDVKM. The CDR3 length is 18 residues. Germline trimming cut 5 bases from V and 3 bases from J; bases unmatched to any gene: 9. The DNA for the CDR3 is TGTGCCAGCAGTACGCGCACAGGGACTAGCGGGGGGACAGATACGCAGTATTTT. Protein: CASSTRTGTSGGTDTQYF. Full variable domain (rest looked up from reference TRBV28 and TRBJ2-3): DVKVTQSSRYLVKRTGEKVFLECVQDMDHENMFWYRQDPGLGLRLIYFSYDVKMKEKGDIPEGYSVSREKKERFSLILESASTNQTSMYLCASSTRTGTSGGTDTQYFGPGTRLTVL.

This clonotype was detected many times. This chain connects TRBV30 to TRBJ1-1; no clear D gene. This CDR3 is 11 amino acids long. The V and J ends lost 8 bases and 0 bases respectively, with 7 bases between them. CDR1 is GTSNPN, CDR2 SVGIG, per germline (reference sequence). CDR3 coding DNA: TGTGCCGGACTAGTGAACACTGAAGCTTTCTTT. Translation gives CAGLVNTEAFF.

This chain links TRBV5-5 with TRBJ2-4; no clear D. The CDR3 covers 16 residues. The V end was cut by 0 bases, the J end by 5 bases, with 15 bases between. Per the germline V gene, CDR1 is SGHKS and CDR2 is YYEKEE (reference sequence). CDR3 bases: TGTGCCAGCAGCTTGGCAGGCTACTATCGAGAAAACATTCAGTACTTC. This codes for CASSLAGYYRENIQYF.

There are a few counts of this clonotype. The genes are TRBV6-1 and TRBJ2-1; 8 bases agree with TRBD1. The CDR3 length is 15 residues. Germline CDR1 reads MNHNS; CDR2 reads SASEGT. V gave up 6 bases and J gave up 5 bases; unmatched junction bases: 9. The CDR3 DNA follows: TGTGCCAGCAGCGACCGGACAGGGATCAACAATGAGCAGTTCTTC. Protein sequence: CASSDRTGINNEQFF.

This clonotype was seen repeatedly, ten times or more. This chain links TRBV11-2 with TRBJ1-2; no clear D. Between the trimmed V and J ends, which lost 1 base and 2 bases, there was a span of 8 bases. Germline CDR1 is SGHAT and CDR2 is FQNNGV. CDR3 length: 14 amino acids. The DNA for the CDR3 is TGTGCCAGCAGCTTAGGCGGAGGCAACTATGGCTACACCTTC. Translating gives CASSLGGGNYGYTF.

This clonotype has more than one count but fewer than ten. The rearrangement links TRBV2 to TRBJ1-1, with D tentatively TRBD1 (6 bases). Trimming pared 6 bases from V and 2 bases from J, leaving 19 bases between. This CDR3 has 16 amino acids. Looked up from germline, CDR1 is SNHLY and CDR2 is FYNNEI. The CDR3 is CASRRAPSDSNTEAFF. CDR3 DNA sequence: TGTGCCAGCAGGAGGGCTCCTTCGGACAGTAACACTGAAGCTTTCTTT.

This clonotype was counted many times. The CDR3 DNA sequence: TGTGCCAGCAGCCCCCCCGGGTGGTCAGGGCAATATGGCTACACCTTC. Amino acid sequence: CASSPPGWSGQYGYTF. The rearrangement uses TRBV6-1 and TRBJ1-2, with D possibly TRBD1 on 5 matching bases. V lost 6 bases to trimming and J lost 5 bases, with 22 bases between them. Germline values: CDR1 MNHNS, CDR2 SASEGT. CDR3 length: 16 amino acids.

This clonotype has at least ten counts. This rearrangement joins TRBV5-1 to TRBJ1-1, with 8 bases identical to TRBD1. V was clipped by 3 bases and J by 7 bases; unmatched bases: 5. This CDR3 is built from 13 residues. CDR1 SGHRS and CDR2 YFSETQ come from the germline V gene. CDR3 sequence: CASSSQGEGEAFF. DNA for the CDR3: TGCGCCAGCAGCTCACAGGGGGAAGGTGAAGCTTTCTTT.

In its sample, this clonotype was seen many times. The J gene is TRBJ2-6, the V gene TRBV4-2; 7 nucleotides align to TRBD1. V was clipped by 2 bases and J by 5 bases; unmatched bases: 9. Germline V CDR1 and CDR2: LGHNA, YNFKEQ. The CDR3 is made up of 17 amino acids. Here the CDR3 DNA reads TGTGCCAGCAGCCAATCCCGGGACAGCCTCCGGGCCAACGTCCTGACTTTC. It is translated as CASSQSRDSLRANVLTF.